The rows below give T cell receptor beta chains drawn from one sample of a study of cytomegalovirus exposure and HLA in healthy donors. Libraries were prepared by immunoSEQ multiplex PCR; TCRdb keeps only in-frame clonotypes and omits some of them. The data show under 150,000 clones, 73% seen once. Material for sequencing was PBMCs. The origin of the receptors is a human donor in good health. CDR3s include the opening cysteine and the closing phenylalanine or tryptophan. D genes are given only for firm matches. The size entry is marked missing in some rows and otherwise reads once, few, many or a size class.

J | V | size | D | CDR3 | DNA
TRBJ2-7 | TRBV28 | . | . | CASRPPGAYEQYF | TGTGCCAGCAGACCTCCTGGGGCCTACGAGCAGTACTTC
TRBJ2-7 | TRBV27 | . | . | CASSLSGGEQYF | TGTGCCAGCAGTTTATCCGGGGGCGAGCAGTACTTC
TRBJ2-7 | TRBV6-5 | . | . | CASSYLAEDYEQYF | TGTGCCAGCAGTTACTTGGCAGAAGACTACGAGCAGTACTTC
TRBJ2-5 | TRBV2 | few | . | CASSEANRQETQYF | TGTGCCAGCAGTGAAGCCAACCGCCAGGAGACCCAGTACTTC
TRBJ2-3 | TRBV5-1 | . | TRBD1 | CASWDRGRGDTQYF | TGCGCCAGCTGGGACAGGGGGCGGGGAGATACGCAGTATTTT
TRBJ2-3 | TRBV7-3 | few | . | CASSPIGRGATDTQYF | TGTGCCAGCAGCCCAATAGGCCGGGGGGCTACAGATACGCAGTATTTT
TRBJ1-2 | TRBV5-6 | . | TRBD1 | CASSLVGQADYGYTF | TGTGCCAGCAGCCTAGTGGGACAGGCTGACTATGGCTACACCTTC
TRBJ1-1 | TRBV9 | once | TRBD1 | CASSVVTTGGHEAFF | TGTGCCAGCAGCGTAGTAACCACAGGGGGGCATGAAGCTTTCTTT
TRBJ2-5 | TRBV9 | . | . | CASSVGGRVYETQYF | TGTGCCAGCAGCGTAGGGGGCAGGGTATACGAGACCCAGTACTTC
TRBJ2-1 | TRBV9 | . | . | CASSGTSYNEQFF | TGTGCCAGCAGCGGGACTTCCTACAATGAGCAGTTCTTC
TRBJ2-1 | TRBV19 | . | TRBD2 | CASSQWEGNEQFF | TGTGCCAGTAGTCAGTGGGAGGGCAATGAGCAGTTCTTC
TRBJ2-5 | TRBV7-8 | . | TRBD2 | CASSPSGAGGRETQYF | TGTGCCAGCAGCCCCTCCGGAGCGGGGGGGCGAGAGACCCAGTACTTC
TRBJ2-3 | TRBV7-2 | . | TRBD2 | CASSFGVSGTDTQYF | TGTGCCAGCAGCTTTGGTGTTAGCGGGACAGATACGCAGTATTTT
TRBJ1-1 | TRBV6-5 | . | . | CASSYSRNTEAFF | TGTGCCAGCAGTTACTCGCGGAACACTGAAGCTTTCTTT
TRBJ2-4 | TRBV11-3 | . | . | CASSAREGTFGQTAKNIQYF | TGTGCCAGCAGCGCAAGGGAAGGGACATTCGGGCAGACAGCCAAAAACATTCAGTACTTC
TRBJ2-1 | TRBV2 | . | . | CASSVQGFLPFF | TGTGCCAGCAGTGTACAGGGATTTTTGCCGTTCTTC
TRBJ1-1 | TRBV19 | . | TRBD1 | CASRKPWDSEAFF | TGTGCCAGTAGAAAACCCTGGGACAGTGAAGCTTTCTTT
TRBJ2-2 | TRBV9 | . | TRBD2 | CASSVSGLVSGELFF | TGTGCCAGCAGCGTTTCAGGACTAGTTTCCGGGGAGCTGTTTTTT
TRBJ1-2 | TRBV11-2 | . | . | CASSLGWGRSNYGYTF | TGTGCCAGCAGCTTAGGGTGGGGCAGATCCAACTATGGCTACACCTTC
TRBJ2-7 | TRBV6-1 | . | . | CASSFDRLGTYEQYF | TGTGCCAGCAGTTTCGACCGACTTGGGACTTACGAGCAGTACTTC
TRBJ1-2 | TRBV6-1 | . | TRBD1 | CASSAGTVAWDGYTF | TGTGCCAGCAGTGCCGGGACAGTGGCTTGGGATGGCTACACCTTC
TRBJ2-7 | TRBV19 | . | TRBD1 | CASSLGTGGTYEQYF | TGTGCCAGTAGTCTTGGGACAGGGGGGACCTACGAGCAGTACTTC
TRBJ2-5 | TRBV10-3 | . | TRBD2 | CAISYTGTSQETQYF | TGTGCCATCAGTTACACCGGGACTAGTCAAGAGACCCAGTACTTC
TRBJ2-1 | TRBV6-1 | many | . | CAGGQRYNEQFF | TGTGCCGGAGGACAGAGATACAATGAGCAGTTCTTC
TRBJ2-1 | TRBV30 | . | TRBD2 | CAWTSGSREQFF | TGTGCCTGGACTAGCGGGAGTAGGGAGCAGTTCTTC
TRBJ1-3 | TRBV19 | . | . | CASTLLRTIYF | TGTGCCAGTACCCTGCTACGGACCATATATTTT
TRBJ2-3 | TRBV6-5 | . | TRBD2 | CASSYAGEADTQYF | TGTGCCAGCAGTTACGCGGGAGAGGCAGATACGCAGTATTTT
TRBJ2-7 | TRBV5-1 | . | TRBD1 | CASSPGQGRYEQYF | TGCGCCAGCAGCCCGGGACAGGGCCGCTACGAGCAGTACTTC
TRBJ1-1 | TRBV2 | . | . | CASSDEGDFSEAFF | TGTGCCAGCAGTGACGAGGGTGATTTCTCTGAAGCTTTCTTT
TRBJ2-3 | TRBV6-1 | few | . | CASSATGWSTDTQYF | TGTGCCAGCAGTGCCACAGGCTGGAGCACAGATACGCAGTATTTT
TRBJ2-4 | TRBV6-1 | . | TRBD1 | CASRVDRGRLDIQYF | TGTGCCAGCAGGGTCGACAGGGGGCGCTTGGACATTCAGTACTTC
TRBJ1-2 | TRBV7-6 | . | TRBD1 | CASSEGQGANYGYTF | TGTGCCAGCAGCGAAGGACAGGGGGCTAACTATGGCTACACCTTC
TRBJ1-2 | TRBV11-2 | . | TRBD1 | CASSFWGTELGGYTF | TGTGCCAGCAGCTTTTGGGGGACAGAACTTGGAGGCTACACCTTC
TRBJ1-2 | TRBV7-8 | . | TRBD1 | CASSRQGLHYGYTF | TGTGCCAGCAGCCGACAGGGTTTACACTATGGCTACACCTTC
TRBJ1-2 | TRBV7-9 | few | . | CASSLLAPNYGYTF | TGTGCCAGCAGCTTATTAGCCCCTAACTATGGCTACACCTTC
TRBJ2-6 | TRBV19 | few | . | CASTRSGANVLTF | TGTGCCAGTACCCGTTCTGGGGCCAACGTCCTGACTTTC
TRBJ2-3 | TRBV6-6 | . | . | CASSPNGNNSTDTQYF | TGTGCCAGCAGTCCAAACGGGAACAATAGCACAGATACGCAGTATTTT
TRBJ1-1 | TRBV5-4 | once | . | CASSPKQGSTEAFF | TGTGCCAGCAGCCCGAAACAGGGATCCACTGAAGCTTTCTTT
TRBJ2-1 | TRBV7-3 | . | . | CASRRGGSYNEQFF | TGTGCCAGCAGGAGAGGAGGGAGTTACAATGAGCAGTTCTTC
TRBJ1-1 | TRBV28 | . | . | CASRLSTFWNTEAFF | TGTGCCAGCAGACTTTCTACGTTCTGGAACACTGAAGCTTTCTTT
TRBJ2-7 | TRBV30 | few | . | CAWSVLYSQYEQYF | TGTGCCTGGAGTGTACTTTACAGCCAATACGAGCAGTACTTC
TRBJ2-5 | TRBV7-9 | . | . | CASSLGLLEGTQYF | TGTGCCAGCAGCTTAGGGCTCTTGGAGGGGACCCAGTACTTC
TRBJ1-6 | TRBV7-3 | . | . | CASSLEAFGPLHF | TGTGCCAGCAGCTTAGAAGCCTTTGGACCCCTCCACTTT
TRBJ1-2 | TRBV9 | few | . | CASSHGTKAPRNYGYTF | TGTGCCAGCAGCCATGGGACTAAAGCGCCTCGGAACTATGGCTACACCTTC
TRBJ2-3 | TRBV6-6 | . | TRBD2 | CASSPILSGGTDTQYF | TGTGCCAGCAGTCCGATTCTAAGCGGGGGCACAGATACGCAGTATTTT
TRBJ2-7 | TRBV28 | few | TRBD1 | CASSLGGQGTFEQYF | TGTGCCAGCAGTTTAGGGGGACAGGGAACTTTCGAGCAGTACTTC
TRBJ1-1 | TRBV4-1 | few | . | CASSQEQGYTEAFF | TGCGCCAGCAGCCAGGAGCAGGGATACACTGAAGCTTTCTTT
TRBJ1-5 | TRBV4-1 | . | . | CASSQDAGVQPQHF | TGCGCCAGCAGCCAAGATGCAGGGGTACAGCCCCAGCATTTT
TRBJ2-7 | TRBV9 | . | TRBD1 | CASSVKVGTGYEQYF | TGTGCCAGCAGCGTGAAAGTAGGGACAGGATACGAGCAGTACTTC
TRBJ2-3 | TRBV4-1 | . | TRBD2 | CASSQLAGGDTQYF | TGCGCCAGCAGCCAACTAGCGGGGGGGGATACGCAGTATTTT
TRBJ2-2 | TRBV7-8 | . | . | CASSRIQGNTGELFF | TGTGCCAGCAGCCGGATTCAGGGGAACACCGGGGAGCTGTTTTTT
TRBJ1-2 | TRBV12-5 | . | TRBD1 | CASGVQGAGGYTF | TGTGCTAGTGGAGTACAGGGGGCTGGAGGCTACACCTTC
TRBJ2-7 | TRBV7-2 | . | TRBD1 | CASSYGTGAYEQYF | TGTGCCAGCAGCTATGGGACAGGGGCCTACGAGCAGTACTTC